These T cell receptor beta chains were read from a single sample in a study of T cell changes during pregnancy in multiple sclerosis. Repertoires were generated with immunoSEQ multiplex PCR, while TCRdb's copy carries only in-frame clones and drops some. Among fewer than 55,000 clones listed, over 80% were seen once. The source material was peripheral blood. Source of these receptors: a female donor with multiple sclerosis, enrolled in a pregnancy study. Both conserved end residues are part of each CDR3. Fields, in order: V gene, clone size, D gene, J gene, CDR3 protein, CDR3 DNA. A D gene is named only where the DNA matches it firmly. The size of a clone is reported for some rows only, either as once, few or many, or as a class for expanded clones.

TRBV6-1	NA	TRBD1	TRBJ2-7	CASSNRGQGNYEQYF	TGTGCCAGCAGTAACCGAGGACAGGGAAACTACGAGCAGTACTTC
TRBV27	NA	TRBD1	TRBJ2-7	CASSLLGGASYEQYF	TGTGCCAGCAGTTTGTTAGGGGGCGCGTCCTACGAGCAGTACTTC
TRBV6-5	NA	NA	TRBJ1-2	CASKPGRNYGYTF	TGTGCCAGCAAACCCGGAAGGAACTATGGCTACACCTTC
TRBV18	once	NA	TRBJ1-2	CASSRDQNYGYTF	TGTGCCAGCTCACGCGACCAGAACTATGGCTACACCTTC
TRBV10-2	NA	NA	TRBJ1-5	CASSHGNQPQHF	TGCGCCAGCAGTCATGGCAATCAGCCCCAGCATTTT
TRBV11-2	NA	TRBD2	TRBJ2-5	CASSLVPAGGPPYQETQYF	TGTGCCAGCAGCTTAGTCCCAGCGGGAGGGCCCCCGTACCAAGAGACCCAGTACTTC
TRBV5-1	once	TRBD2	TRBJ2-1	CASSLSSGTSGRNEQFF	TGCGCCAGCAGCTTGAGTTCCGGGACTAGCGGGCGGAATGAGCAGTTCTTC
TRBV11-2	NA	NA	TRBJ2-5	CASSSPREQETQYF	TGTGCCAGCAGTTCCCCTCGGGAACAAGAGACCCAGTACTTC
TRBV27	once	NA	TRBJ1-6	CASSFSVIDSPLHF	TGTGCCAGCAGTTTTTCAGTTATAGATTCACCCCTCCACTTT
TRBV5-1	NA	TRBD1	TRBJ1-2	CASSQGATNYGYTF	TGCGCCAGCAGTCAGGGGGCGACAAACTATGGCTACACCTTC
TRBV7-9	NA	TRBD2	TRBJ2-5	CASSSGLAGVWETQYF	TGTGCCAGCAGCTCGGGACTAGCGGGAGTGTGGGAGACCCAGTACTTC
TRBV19	NA	TRBD2	TRBJ2-2	CASSISVGRTVYTGELFF	TGTGCCAGTAGTATAAGCGTCGGGAGGACGGTCTACACCGGGGAGCTGTTTTTT
TRBV18	NA	NA	TRBJ1-4	CASSPRGSNEKLFF	TGTGCCAGCTCACCAAGGGGGTCTAATGAAAAACTGTTTTTT
TRBV4-3	NA	TRBD2	TRBJ2-1	CASSQGSAGGYEQFF	TGCGCCAGCAGCCAAGGGTCAGCGGGAGGGTATGAGCAGTTCTTC
TRBV6-5	NA	NA	TRBJ2-5	CASSPRQVRQETQYF	TGTGCCAGCAGTCCGCGACAGGTACGACAAGAGACCCAGTACTTC
TRBV28	NA	TRBD2	TRBJ2-7	CASSPKPGTNWYEQYF	TGTGCCAGCAGTCCGAAGCCAGGGACTAATTGGTACGAGCAGTACTTC
TRBV6-1	NA	NA	TRBJ1-4	CASHKTGSEKLFF	TGTGCCTCCCACAAGACAGGATCCGAAAAACTGTTTTTT